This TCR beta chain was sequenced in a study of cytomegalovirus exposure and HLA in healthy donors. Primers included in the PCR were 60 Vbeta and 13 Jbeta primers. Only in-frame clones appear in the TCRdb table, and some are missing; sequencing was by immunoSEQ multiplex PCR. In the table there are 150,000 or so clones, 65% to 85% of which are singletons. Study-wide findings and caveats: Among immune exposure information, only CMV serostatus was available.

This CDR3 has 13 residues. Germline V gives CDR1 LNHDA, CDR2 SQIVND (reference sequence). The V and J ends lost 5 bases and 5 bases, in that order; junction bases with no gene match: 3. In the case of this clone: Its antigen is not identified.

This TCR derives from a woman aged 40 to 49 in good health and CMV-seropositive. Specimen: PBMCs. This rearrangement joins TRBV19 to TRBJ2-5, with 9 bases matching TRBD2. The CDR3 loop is CASSSSGVETQYF. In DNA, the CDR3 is TGTGCCAGTAGTTCTAGCGGGGTGGAGACCCAGTACTTC.